A selection of T cell receptor beta chains follows, all from one sample in a study of cytomegalovirus exposure and HLA in healthy donors. Measured with immunoSEQ multiplex PCR; TCRdb has only the in-frame clones, and not every one. Among approximately 150,000 clones listed, over 80% were seen once. The sequenced material came from PBMCs. The receptors shown here come from a male donor in good health and CMV-seronegative. Both conserved end residues are part of each CDR3. D genes are given only for firm matches. A clone size is listed for some rows: how often the clone was seen (once, few, many), or a class if it is expanded.

clone_size,j_call,v_call,d_call,cdr3_aa,cdr3_nt
NA,TRBJ2-5,TRBV11-2,NA,CASSPLTGGPETQYF,TGTGCCAGCAGCCCACTAACGGGGGGCCCAGAGACCCAGTACTTC
NA,TRBJ1-1,TRBV5-1,TRBD1,CASSIGTGFRTEAFF,TGCGCCAGCAGCATCGGGACAGGATTCCGCACTGAAGCTTTCTTT
few,TRBJ1-1,TRBV6-5,NA,CASSQGMAEAFF,TGTGCCAGCAGCCAGGGGATGGCTGAAGCTTTCTTT
NA,TRBJ2-2,TRBV30,NA,CAWSVIEGGSGVGGELFF,TGTGCCTGGAGTGTGATTGAGGGGGGGTCGGGGGTCGGTGGGGAGCTGTTTTTT
NA,TRBJ1-1,TRBV6-5,NA,CASSYSNRALTEAFF,TGTGCCAGCAGTTACTCGAACAGGGCCCTCACTGAAGCTTTCTTT
NA,TRBJ2-7,TRBV27,TRBD1,CASSSGQGIYEQYF,TGTGCCAGCAGTTCCGGACAGGGGATCTACGAGCAGTACTTC
NA,TRBJ2-5,TRBV2,TRBD2,CASSEGGTTQETQYF,TGTGCCAGCAGTGAAGGGGGGACTACCCAAGAGACCCAGTACTTC
few,TRBJ2-7,TRBV5-1,NA,CASSTLGDITYEQYF,TGCGCCAGCAGTACCCTAGGGGATATCACCTACGAGCAGTACTTC
NA,TRBJ2-5,TRBV5-4,TRBD2,CASRPSGGAGRETQYF,TGTGCCAGCAGACCTAGCGGGGGGGCCGGGCGAGAGACCCAGTACTTC
once,TRBJ1-1,TRBV18,TRBD1,CASSPDREVPEAFF,TGTGCCAGCTCACCCGACAGGGAGGTCCCTGAAGCTTTCTTT
NA,TRBJ1-2,TRBV4-3,NA,CASSQGRNGYTF,TGCGCCAGCAGCCAAGGGCGGAATGGCTACACCTTC
NA,TRBJ2-7,TRBV18,TRBD1,CASSHDRGYEQYF,TGTGCCAGCTCACACGACAGGGGCTACGAGCAGTACTTC
NA,TRBJ2-1,TRBV6-1,TRBD2,CASSDPSGLAGSGQFF,TGTGCCAGCAGTGACCCCTCGGGACTAGCCGGGTCGGGGCAGTTCTTC
NA,TRBJ2-3,TRBV5-4,NA,CATSVGYTQYF,TGTGCCACTTCGGTGGGCTATACGCAGTATTTT
NA,TRBJ2-7,TRBV7-6,TRBD1,CASSSVQGARYEQYF,TGTGCCAGCAGCTCTGTTCAGGGGGCGCGGTACGAGCAGTACTTC
NA,TRBJ2-2,TRBV11-3,TRBD1,CASSMGTANTGELFF,TGTGCCAGCAGCATGGGGACAGCGAACACCGGGGAGCTGTTTTTT
NA,TRBJ1-5,TRBV30,TRBD1,CAWSVAGGNQPQHF,TGTGCCTGGAGTGTGGCAGGGGGGAATCAGCCCCAGCATTTT
few,TRBJ2-3,TRBV4-2,TRBD2,CASSLGGDTDTQYF,TGTGCCAGCAGCCTGGGGGGGGACACAGATACGCAGTATTTT
NA,TRBJ1-5,TRBV18,TRBD1,CASSQTGVNQPQHF,TGTGCCAGCTCACAGACAGGGGTCAATCAGCCCCAGCATTTT
NA,TRBJ2-3,TRBV29-1,NA,CSSRGPYGDTQYF,TGCAGCTCCCGAGGGCCCTATGGAGATACGCAGTATTTT
NA,TRBJ1-1,TRBV23-1,NA,CASSQLVGGTEAFF,TGCGCCAGCAGTCAATTAGTCGGGGGCACTGAAGCTTTCTTT
NA,TRBJ2-7,TRBV2,TRBD1,CASSDPSAGQGFYEQYF,TGTGCCAGCAGTGATCCTTCAGCGGGACAGGGATTCTACGAGCAGTACTTC
once,TRBJ2-7,TRBV25-1,TRBD1,CASSVAGTGIAYEQYF,TGTGCCAGCAGTGTAGCCGGGACAGGGATCGCCTACGAGCAGTACTTC
NA,TRBJ1-5,TRBV27,TRBD1,CASSPTGGLNQPQHF,TGTGCCAGCAGCCCGACAGGGGGCCTTAATCAGCCCCAGCATTTT
NA,TRBJ1-1,TRBV7-9,TRBD1,CASSKTGSSEAFF,TGTGCCAGCAGCAAGACAGGGTCCTCTGAAGCTTTCTTT
NA,TRBJ2-7,TRBV11-3,TRBD1,CASSFGPRDSEQYF,TGTGCCAGCAGCTTCGGCCCCCGGGACAGCGAGCAGTACTTC
NA,TRBJ1-2,TRBV2,TRBD1,CASTPIRDRPNYGYTF,TGTGCCAGCACCCCGATCCGGGACAGGCCAAACTATGGCTACACCTTC
NA,TRBJ1-1,TRBV6-5,NA,CASSYRGSTEAFF,TGTGCCAGCAGTTACAGGGGATCCACTGAAGCTTTCTTT
NA,TRBJ2-2,TRBV7-9,NA,CASSPSQRDRKNTGELFF,TGTGCCAGCAGCCCATCTCAGCGGGACAGGAAGAACACCGGGGAGCTGTTTTTT
NA,TRBJ1-5,TRBV30,TRBD1,CAWSRTGGGQPQHF,TGTGCCTGGAGTAGGACAGGGGGAGGGCAGCCCCAGCATTTT